What follows is one T cell receptor beta chain and its context. The antigen remains undetermined. This record comes from a study of Tregs in tolerant kidney transplant recipients. Study-level points and caveats: Tregs expanded with activated donor B cells seemed most donor-specific. The small number of patients limits these findings pending further validation. Donor-specific Treg expansion exceeded global Treg expansion in tolerant patients, suggesting antigen drive.

The germline gives CDR1 MGHRA, CDR2 YSYEKL. This CDR3 spans 15 amino acids. The V end lost 0 bases, the J end lost 6 bases, and 11 bases lay between the germline ends. Here immunoSEQ multiplex PCR was the method, and the copy in TCRdb shows in-frame clones only, minus some. The table has fewer than 100,000 clones, under 95% seen once. Unstimulated regulatory T cells (CD4+CD25+CD127-), CD4+CD25- non-regulatory cells, CD4 and CD8 cells were FACS-sorted from thawed PBMCs. The starting material was Tregs from blood, obtained before the transplant. This receptor was obtained from a human donor who received a combined kidney and bone marrow transplant. The chain couples TRBV4-1 to TRBJ2-2, with D tentatively TRBD1 (5 bases). The CDR3 region has the DNA TGCGCCAGCAGCCAAGAAGCAGGGCGAGCCGGGGAGCTGTTTTTT. This encodes CASSQEAGRAGELFF.